A single TCR beta chain is shown here with its context. The target antigen is unknown. This sample was included in a study of radiotherapy plus CTLA-4 blockade in lung cancer. Overall study results and limits: The authors reported that early blood T cell clone dynamics, with interferon-beta, best predicted response. There was expansion of tumor-derived TCR clones in blood after radiotherapy plus ipilimumab.

Repertoires were generated with immunoSEQ multiplex PCR, while TCRdb's copy carries only in-frame clones and drops some. In the table there are tens of thousands of clones, 77% of which are singletons. Patients with chemo-refractory metastatic non-small-cell lung cancer received focal radiation plus CTLA-4 blockade with ipilimumab. The V end was cut by 5 bases, the J end by 2 bases, with 10 bases between. The CDR3 length is 12 residues. Germline CDR1 reads SQVTM; CDR2 reads ANQGSEA. This clonotype originated in a human donor with non-small cell lung cancer who had a partial response to radiotherapy plus ipilimumab. Sequenced material: peripheral blood, taken from a patient treated with radiotherapy plus ipilimumab. The V and J genes are TRBV29-1 and TRBJ2-7; D might be TRBD2 (6 bases). CDR3 DNA: TGCAGCGTTAGCGGGCTCACCTACGAGCAGTACTTC. It codes for CSVSGLTYEQYF.